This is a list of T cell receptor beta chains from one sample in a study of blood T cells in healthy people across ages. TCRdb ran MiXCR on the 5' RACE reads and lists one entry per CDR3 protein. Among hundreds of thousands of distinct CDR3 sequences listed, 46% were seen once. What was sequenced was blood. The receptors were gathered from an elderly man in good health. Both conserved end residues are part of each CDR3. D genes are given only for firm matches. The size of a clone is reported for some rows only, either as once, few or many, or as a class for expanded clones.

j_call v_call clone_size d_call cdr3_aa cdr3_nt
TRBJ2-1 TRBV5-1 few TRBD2 CASSFGLAGSEQFF TGCGCCAGCAGCTTCGGACTAGCGGGGTCTGAGCAGTTCTTC
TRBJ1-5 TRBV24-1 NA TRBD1 CATSDPWTGANQPQHF TGTGCCACCAGTGATCCCTGGACAGGGGCGAATCAGCCCCAGCATTTT
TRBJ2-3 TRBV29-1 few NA CSVAPDSTDTQYF TGCAGCGTTGCGCCGGATTCCACAGATACGCAGTATTTT
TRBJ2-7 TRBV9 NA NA CASSVGGDSSHEQYF TGTGCCAGCAGCGTGGGAGGGGACAGCTCACACGAGCAGTACTTC
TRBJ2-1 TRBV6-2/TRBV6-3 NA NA CASSLGLPDNEQFF TGTGCCAGCAGTTTGGGTCTACCCGACAATGAGCAGTTCTTC
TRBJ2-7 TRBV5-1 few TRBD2 CASSLGLAGGEYYEQYF TGCGCCAGCAGCTTGGGACTAGCGGGAGGGGAATACTACGAGCAGTACTTC
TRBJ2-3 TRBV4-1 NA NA CASSQDVTSTDTQYF TGCGCCAGCAGCCAAGATGTGACTAGCACAGATACGCAGTATTTT
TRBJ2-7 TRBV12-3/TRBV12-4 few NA CASSLGAGQHYEQYF TGTGCCAGCAGTTTAGGAGCGGGACAGCACTACGAGCAGTACTTC
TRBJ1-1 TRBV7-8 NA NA CASSAMSRTGSWSTEAFF TGTGCCAGCAGCGCCATGAGTCGAACAGGGTCATGGAGCACTGAAGCTTTCTTT
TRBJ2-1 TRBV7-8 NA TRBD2 CASSLALGAGGNEQFF TGTGCCAGCAGCTTAGCGCTAGGAGCGGGGGGGAATGAGCAGTTCTTC
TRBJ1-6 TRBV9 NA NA CASSPGRPDNSPLHF TGTGCCAGCAGCCCTGGACGTCCCGATAATTCACCCCTCCACTTT
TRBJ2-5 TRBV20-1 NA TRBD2 CSLAGGSQETQYF TGCAGTTTAGCGGGAGGGAGCCAAGAGACCCAGTACTTC
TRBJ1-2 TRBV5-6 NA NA CASSLGAENLGYTF TGTGCCAGCAGCTTGGGAGCGGAAAATCTCGGCTACACCTTC
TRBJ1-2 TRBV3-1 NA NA CASSQDTGHGYGYTF TGTGCCAGCAGCCAAGATACGGGGCACGGCTATGGCTACACCTTC
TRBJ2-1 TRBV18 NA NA CASSRESSYNEQFF TGTGCCAGCTCACGGGAGTCGAGCTACAATGAGCAGTTCTTC
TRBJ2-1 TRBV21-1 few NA CAKPTPSGPYNEQFF TGTGCCAAACCTACCCCCAGCGGACCCTACAATGAGCAGTTCTTC
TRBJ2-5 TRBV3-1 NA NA CASSQGLRRQETQYF TGTGCCAGCAGCCAAGGTCTCCGGAGACAAGAGACCCAGTACTTC
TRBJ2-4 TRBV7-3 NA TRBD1 CASSLIQGVDEQYF TGTGCCAGCAGCTTAATTCAGGGGGTTGATGAGCAGTACTTC
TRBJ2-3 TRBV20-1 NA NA CSASYNPLLDTQYF TGCAGTGCTTCCTATAACCCGCTTTTGGATACGCAGTATTTT
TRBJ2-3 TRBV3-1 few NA CASSPMGDPDTQYF TGTGCCAGCAGCCCTATGGGGGATCCAGATACGCAGTATTTT
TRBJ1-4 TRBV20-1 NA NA CSARDRVEKLFF TGCAGTGCTAGAGATCGGGTTGAAAAACTGTTTTTT
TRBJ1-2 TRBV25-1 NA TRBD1 CASSPNLGTDYGYTF TGTGCCAGCAGTCCCAACCTAGGGACAGACTATGGCTACACCTTC
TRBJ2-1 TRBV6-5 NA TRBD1 CASSSHRDRGLNEQFF TGTGCCAGCAGTTCCCACCGGGACAGGGGGCTTAATGAGCAGTTCTTC
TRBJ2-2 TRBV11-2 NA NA CASSLVRRGNTGELFF TGTGCCAGCAGCTTAGTTCGGCGGGGAAACACCGGGGAGCTGTTTTTT
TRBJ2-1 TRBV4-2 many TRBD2 CASSQQPGLANEQFF TGTGCCAGCAGCCAGCAACCGGGACTAGCAAACGAGCAGTTCTTC
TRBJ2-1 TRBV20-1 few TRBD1 CSARDPRTGGNEQFF TGCAGTGCTAGAGATCCCCGGACAGGGGGCAATGAGCAGTTCTTC
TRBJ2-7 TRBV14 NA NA CASSQGNGEQYF TGTGCCAGCAGCCAAGGTAACGGCGAGCAGTACTTC